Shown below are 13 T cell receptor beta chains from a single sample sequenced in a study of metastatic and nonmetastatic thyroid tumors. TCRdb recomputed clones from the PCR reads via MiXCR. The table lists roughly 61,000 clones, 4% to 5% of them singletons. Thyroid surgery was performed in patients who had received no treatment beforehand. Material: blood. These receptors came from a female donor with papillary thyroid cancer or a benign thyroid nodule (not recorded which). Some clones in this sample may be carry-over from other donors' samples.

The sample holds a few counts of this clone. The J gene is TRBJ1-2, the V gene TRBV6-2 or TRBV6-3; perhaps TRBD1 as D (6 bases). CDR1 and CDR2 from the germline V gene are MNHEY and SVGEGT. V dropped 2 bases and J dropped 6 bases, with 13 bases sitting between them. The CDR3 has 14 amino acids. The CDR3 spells CASSYREGGNGYTF. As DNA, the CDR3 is TGTGCCAGCAGTTACCGGGAAGGGGGAAATGGCTACACCTTC.

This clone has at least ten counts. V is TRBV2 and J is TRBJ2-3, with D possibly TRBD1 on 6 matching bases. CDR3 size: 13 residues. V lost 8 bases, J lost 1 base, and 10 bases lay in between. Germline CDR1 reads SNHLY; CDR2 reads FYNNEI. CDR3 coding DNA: TGTGCCAGCTGGGCAGGGGGCACAGATACGCAGTATTTT. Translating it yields CASWAGGTDTQYF.

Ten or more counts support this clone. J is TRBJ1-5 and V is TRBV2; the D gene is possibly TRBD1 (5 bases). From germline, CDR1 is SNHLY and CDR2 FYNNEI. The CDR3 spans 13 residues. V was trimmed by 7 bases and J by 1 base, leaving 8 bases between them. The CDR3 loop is CASKGDSNQPQHF. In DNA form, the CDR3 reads TGTGCCAGCAAAGGGGACAGCAATCAGCCCCAGCATTTT.

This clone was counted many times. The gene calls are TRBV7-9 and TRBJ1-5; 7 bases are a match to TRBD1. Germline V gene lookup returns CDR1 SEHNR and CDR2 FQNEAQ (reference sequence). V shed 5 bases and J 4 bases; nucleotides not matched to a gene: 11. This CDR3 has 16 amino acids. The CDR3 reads CASSPTVGTANQPQHF. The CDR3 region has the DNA TGTGCCAGCAGCCCGACGGTCGGGACAGCGAATCAGCCCCAGCATTTT.

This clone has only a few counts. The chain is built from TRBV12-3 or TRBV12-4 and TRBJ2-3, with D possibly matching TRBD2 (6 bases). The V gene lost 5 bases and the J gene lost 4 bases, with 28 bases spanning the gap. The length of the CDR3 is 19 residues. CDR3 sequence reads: CASSHGGYLGPRGADTQYF. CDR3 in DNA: TGTGCCAGCAGTCACGGAGGCTACCTCGGGCCGCGGGGAGCAGATACGCAGTATTTT.

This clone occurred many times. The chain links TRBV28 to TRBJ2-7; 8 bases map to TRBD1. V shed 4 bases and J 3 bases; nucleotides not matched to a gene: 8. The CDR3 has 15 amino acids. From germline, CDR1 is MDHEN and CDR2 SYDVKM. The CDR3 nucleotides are TGTGCCAGCAGTTCCCAGGGGGCAGGGGGCTACGAGCAGTACTTC. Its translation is CASSSQGAGGYEQYF. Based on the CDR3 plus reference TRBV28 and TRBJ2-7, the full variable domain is DVKVTQSSRYLVKRTGEKVFLECVQDMDHENMFWYRQDPGLGLRLIYFSYDVKMKEKGDIPEGYSVSREKKERFSLILESASTNQTSMYLCASSSQGAGGYEQYFGPGTRLTVT.

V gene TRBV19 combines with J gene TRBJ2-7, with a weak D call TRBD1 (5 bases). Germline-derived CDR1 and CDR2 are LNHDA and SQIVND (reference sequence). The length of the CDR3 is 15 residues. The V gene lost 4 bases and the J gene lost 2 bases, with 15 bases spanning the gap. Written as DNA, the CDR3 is TGTGCCAGTAGTACCCTCGAGACAGCTGCCTACGAGCAGTACTTC. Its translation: CASSTLETAAYEQYF. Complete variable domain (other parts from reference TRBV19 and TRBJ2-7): DGGITQSPKYLFRKEGQNVTLSCEQNLNHDAMYWYRQDPGQGLRLIYYSQIVNDFQKGDIAEGYSVSREKKESFPLTVTSAQKNPTAFYLCASSTLETAAYEQYFGPGTRLTVT.

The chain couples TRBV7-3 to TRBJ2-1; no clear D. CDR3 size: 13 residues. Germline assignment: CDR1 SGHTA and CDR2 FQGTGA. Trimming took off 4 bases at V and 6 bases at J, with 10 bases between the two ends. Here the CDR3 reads CASSSYVLNEQFF. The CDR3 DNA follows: TGTGCCAGCAGCTCCTATGTACTCAATGAGCAGTTCTTC.

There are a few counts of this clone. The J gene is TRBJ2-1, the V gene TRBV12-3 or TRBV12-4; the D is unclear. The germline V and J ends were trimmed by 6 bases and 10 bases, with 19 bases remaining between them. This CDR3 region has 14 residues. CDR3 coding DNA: TGTGCCAGCAGCCTGGCCCCGACGGGCGGAGAGCAGTTCTTC. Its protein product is CASSLAPTGGEQFF.

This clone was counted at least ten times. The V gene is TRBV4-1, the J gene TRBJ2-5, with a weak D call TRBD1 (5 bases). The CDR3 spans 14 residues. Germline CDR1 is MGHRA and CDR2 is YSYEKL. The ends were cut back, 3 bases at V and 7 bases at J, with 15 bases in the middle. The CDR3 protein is CASSQTVLWGTQYF. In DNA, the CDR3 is TGCGCCAGCAGCCAGACAGTCTTGTGGGGGACCCAGTACTTC.

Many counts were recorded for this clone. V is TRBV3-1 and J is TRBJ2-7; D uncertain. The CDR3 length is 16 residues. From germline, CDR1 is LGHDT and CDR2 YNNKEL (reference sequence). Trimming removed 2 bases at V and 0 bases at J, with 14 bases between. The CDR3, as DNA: TGTGCCAGCAGCCAACTCACCTACGGACCCTCCTACGAGCAGTACTTC. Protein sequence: CASSQLTYGPSYEQYF.

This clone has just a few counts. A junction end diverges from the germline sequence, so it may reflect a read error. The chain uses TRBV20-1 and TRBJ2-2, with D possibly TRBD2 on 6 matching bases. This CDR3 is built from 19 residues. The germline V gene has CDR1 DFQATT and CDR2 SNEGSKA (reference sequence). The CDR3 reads CIARPQISGKRKGCGELFF. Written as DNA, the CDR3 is TGCATTGCTAGACCCCAGATTAGCGGAAAAAGAAAAGGGTGCGGGGAGCTGTTTTTT.

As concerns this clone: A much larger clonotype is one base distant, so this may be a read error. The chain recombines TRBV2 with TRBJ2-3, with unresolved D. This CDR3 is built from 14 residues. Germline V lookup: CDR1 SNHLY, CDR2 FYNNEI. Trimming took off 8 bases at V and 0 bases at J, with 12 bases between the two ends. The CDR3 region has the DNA TGTGCCAGCGCTGGCGCCTCTAGCACAGATACGCAGTATTTT. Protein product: CASAGASSTDTQYF. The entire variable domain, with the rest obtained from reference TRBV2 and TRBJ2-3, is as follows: EPEVTQTPSHQVTQMGQEVILRCVPISNHLYFYWYRQILGQKVEFLVSFYNNEISEKSEIFDDQFSVERPDGSNFTLKIRSTKLEDSAMYFCASAGASSTDTQYFGPGTRLTVL.